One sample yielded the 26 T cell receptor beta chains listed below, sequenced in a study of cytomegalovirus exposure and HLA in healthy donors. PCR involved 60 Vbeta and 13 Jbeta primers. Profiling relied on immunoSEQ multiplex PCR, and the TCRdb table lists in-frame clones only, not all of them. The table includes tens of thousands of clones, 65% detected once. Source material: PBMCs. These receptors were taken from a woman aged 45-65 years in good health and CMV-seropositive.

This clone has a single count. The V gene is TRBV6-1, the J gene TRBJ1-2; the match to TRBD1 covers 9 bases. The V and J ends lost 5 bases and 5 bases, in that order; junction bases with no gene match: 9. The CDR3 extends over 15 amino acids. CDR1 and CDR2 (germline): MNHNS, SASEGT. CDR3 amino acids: CASSLWRDRVYGYTF. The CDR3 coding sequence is TGTGCCAGCAGTTTATGGCGGGACAGGGTTTATGGCTACACCTTC.

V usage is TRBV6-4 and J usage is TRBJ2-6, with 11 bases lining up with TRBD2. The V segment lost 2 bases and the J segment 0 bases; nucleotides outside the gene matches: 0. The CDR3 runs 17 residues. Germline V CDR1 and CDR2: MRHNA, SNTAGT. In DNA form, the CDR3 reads TGTGCCAGCAGTGACGGGACTAGCGGCTCTGGGGCCAACGTCCTGACTTTC. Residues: CASSDGTSGSGANVLTF.

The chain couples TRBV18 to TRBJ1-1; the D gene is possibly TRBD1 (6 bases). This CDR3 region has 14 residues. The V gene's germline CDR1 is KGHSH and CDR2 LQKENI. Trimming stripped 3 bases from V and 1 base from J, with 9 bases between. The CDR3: CASSPPGQNTEAFF. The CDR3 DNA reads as TGTGCCAGCTCACCCCCGGGACAGAACACTGAAGCTTTCTTT.

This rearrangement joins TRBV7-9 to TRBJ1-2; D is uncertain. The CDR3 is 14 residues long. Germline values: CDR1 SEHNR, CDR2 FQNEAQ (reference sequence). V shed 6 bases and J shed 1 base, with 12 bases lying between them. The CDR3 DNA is TGTGCCAGCAGGGGCGGGGAACATAACTATGGCTACACCTTC. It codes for CASRGGEHNYGYTF.

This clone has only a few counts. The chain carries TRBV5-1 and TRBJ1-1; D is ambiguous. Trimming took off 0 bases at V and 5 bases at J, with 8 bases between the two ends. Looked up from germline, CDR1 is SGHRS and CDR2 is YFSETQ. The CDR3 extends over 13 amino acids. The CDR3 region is CASSLDPVTEAFF. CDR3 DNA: TGCGCCAGCAGCTTGGATCCTGTTACTGAAGCTTTCTTT.

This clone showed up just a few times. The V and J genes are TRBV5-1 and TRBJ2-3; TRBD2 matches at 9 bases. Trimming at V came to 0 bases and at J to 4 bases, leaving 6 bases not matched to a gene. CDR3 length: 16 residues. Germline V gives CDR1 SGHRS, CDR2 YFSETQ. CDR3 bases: TGCGCCAGCAGCTTGGTTATTAGCGGGGGTTCAGATACGCAGTATTTT. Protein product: CASSLVISGGSDTQYF.

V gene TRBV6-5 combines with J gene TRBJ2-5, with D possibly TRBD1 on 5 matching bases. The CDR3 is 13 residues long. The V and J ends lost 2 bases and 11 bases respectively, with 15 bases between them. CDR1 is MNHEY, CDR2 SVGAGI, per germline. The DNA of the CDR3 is TGTGCCAGCAGTTACACGACAGTAGGAGAGCAGTACTTC. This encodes CASSYTTVGEQYF.

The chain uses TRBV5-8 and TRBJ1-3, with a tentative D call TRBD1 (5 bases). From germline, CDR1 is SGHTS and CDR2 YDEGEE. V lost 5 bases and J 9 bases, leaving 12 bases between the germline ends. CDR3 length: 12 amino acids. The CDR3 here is CASRNYRPTIYF. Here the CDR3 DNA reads TGTGCCAGCAGGAATTACAGGCCCACCATATATTTT.

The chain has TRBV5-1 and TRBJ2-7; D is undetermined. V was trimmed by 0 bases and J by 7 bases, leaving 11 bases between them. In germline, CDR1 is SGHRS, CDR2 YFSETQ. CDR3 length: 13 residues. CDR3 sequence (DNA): TGCGCCAGCAGCTTGGGCGCTGCGTCAGAGCAGTACTTC. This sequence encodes CASSLGAASEQYF.

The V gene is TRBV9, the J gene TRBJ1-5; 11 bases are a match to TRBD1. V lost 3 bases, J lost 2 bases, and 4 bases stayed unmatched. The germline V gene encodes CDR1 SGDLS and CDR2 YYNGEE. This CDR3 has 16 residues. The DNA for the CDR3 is TGTGCCAGCAGCGGAGGGACAGGGGGTGGCAATCAGCCCCAGCATTTT. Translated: CASSGGTGGGNQPQHF.

As DNA, the CDR3 is TGTGCCAGCAGTCCTTACAGAGCTGATCAGCCCCAGCATTTT. Translation gives CASSPYRADQPQHF. The chain is built from TRBV27 and TRBJ1-5; D gene unclear. Germline V gives CDR1 MNHEY, CDR2 SMNVEV (reference sequence). V was clipped by 5 bases and J by 5 bases, with 13 bases between them. This CDR3 has 14 residues.

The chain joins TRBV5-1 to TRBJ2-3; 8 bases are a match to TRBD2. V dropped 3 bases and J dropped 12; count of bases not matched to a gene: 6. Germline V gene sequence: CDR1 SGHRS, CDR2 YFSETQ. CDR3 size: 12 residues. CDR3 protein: CASSSEGLGQYF. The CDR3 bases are TGCGCCAGCAGCTCGGAGGGACTAGGCCAGTATTTT. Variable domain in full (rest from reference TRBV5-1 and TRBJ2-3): KAGVTQTPRYLIKTRGQQVTLSCSPISGHRSVSWYQQTPGQGLQFLFEYFSETQRNKGNFPGRFSGRQFSNSRSEMNVSTLELGDSALYLCASSSEGLGQYFGPGTRLTVL.

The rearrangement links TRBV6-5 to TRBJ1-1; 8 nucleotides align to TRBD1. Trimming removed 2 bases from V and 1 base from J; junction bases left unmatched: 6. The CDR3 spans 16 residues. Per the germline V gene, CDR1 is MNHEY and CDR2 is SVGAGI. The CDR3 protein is CASSYRQGARNTEAFF. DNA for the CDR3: TGTGCCAGCAGTTACCGGCAGGGGGCGCGGAACACTGAAGCTTTCTTT.

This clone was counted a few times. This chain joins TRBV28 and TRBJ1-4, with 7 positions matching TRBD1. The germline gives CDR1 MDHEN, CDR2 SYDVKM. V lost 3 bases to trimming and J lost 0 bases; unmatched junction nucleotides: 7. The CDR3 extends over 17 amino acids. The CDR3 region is CASSFSGRGTTNEKLFF. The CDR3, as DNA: TGTGCCAGCAGTTTCTCTGGCAGGGGGACAACTAATGAAAAACTGTTTTTT.

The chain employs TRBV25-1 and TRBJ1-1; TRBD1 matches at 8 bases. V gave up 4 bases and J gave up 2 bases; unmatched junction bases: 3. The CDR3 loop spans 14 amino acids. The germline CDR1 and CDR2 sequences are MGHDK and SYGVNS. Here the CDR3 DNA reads TGTGCCAGCAGTGGACAGGGGTACAACACTGAAGCTTTCTTT. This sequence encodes CASSGQGYNTEAFF.

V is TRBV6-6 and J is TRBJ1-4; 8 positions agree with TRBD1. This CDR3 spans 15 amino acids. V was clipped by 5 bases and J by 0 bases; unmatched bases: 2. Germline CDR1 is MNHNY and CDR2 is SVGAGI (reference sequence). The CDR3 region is CASSIQGATNEKLFF. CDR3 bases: TGTGCCAGCAGTATACAGGGGGCAACTAATGAAAAACTGTTTTTT.

CDR3 loop: CASSQAAGTDYGYTF. The CDR3 coding sequence is TGTGCCAGCAGCCAAGCCGCCGGGACAGACTATGGCTACACCTTC. The chain uses TRBV9 and TRBJ1-2; TRBD1 matches 7 bases. J was trimmed by 3 bases and V by 4 bases; bases with no gene match: 9. This CDR3 contains 15 residues. Germline CDR1 SGDLS, CDR2 YYNGEE.

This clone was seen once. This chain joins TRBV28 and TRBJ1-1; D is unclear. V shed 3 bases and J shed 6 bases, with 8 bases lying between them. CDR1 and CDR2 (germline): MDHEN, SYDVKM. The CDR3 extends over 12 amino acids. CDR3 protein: CASSFYPAEAFF. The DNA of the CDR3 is TGTGCCAGCAGTTTCTATCCGGCTGAAGCTTTCTTT.

The CDR3 protein is CASSPKEGRDEKLFF. The CDR3 coding sequence is TGTGCCAGCTCACCTAAAGAGGGCAGAGATGAAAAACTGTTTTTT. The chain joins TRBV18 to TRBJ1-4; D is unclear. This CDR3 has 15 residues. The V and J ends lost 3 bases and 6 bases respectively, with 14 bases between them. Per the germline V gene, CDR1 is KGHSH and CDR2 is LQKENI. Complete variable domain (other parts from reference TRBV18 and TRBJ1-4): NAGVMQNPRHLVRRRGQEARLRCSPMKGHSHVYWYRQLPEEGLKFMVYLQKENIIDESGMPKERFSAEFPKEGPSILRIQQVVRGDSAAYFCASSPKEGRDEKLFFGSGTQLSVL.

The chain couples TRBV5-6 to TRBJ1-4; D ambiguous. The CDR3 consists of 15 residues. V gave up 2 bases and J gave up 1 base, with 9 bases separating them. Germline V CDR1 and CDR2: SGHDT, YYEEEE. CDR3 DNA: TGTGCCAGCAGCTTTCGCGGGAGAACTAATGAAAAACTGTTTTTT. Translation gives CASSFRGRTNEKLFF.

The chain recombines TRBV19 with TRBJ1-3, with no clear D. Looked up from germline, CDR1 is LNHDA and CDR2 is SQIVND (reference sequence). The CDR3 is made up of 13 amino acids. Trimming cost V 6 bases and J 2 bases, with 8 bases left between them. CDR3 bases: TGTGCCAGTAGCCCTTCTACTGGAAACACCATATATTTT. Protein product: CASSPSTGNTIYF. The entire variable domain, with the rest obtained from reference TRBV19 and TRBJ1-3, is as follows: DGGITQSPKYLFRKEGQNVTLSCEQNLNHDAMYWYRQDPGQGLRLIYYSQIVNDFQKGDIAEGYSVSREKKESFPLTVTSAQKNPTAFYLCASSPSTGNTIYFGEGSWLTVV.

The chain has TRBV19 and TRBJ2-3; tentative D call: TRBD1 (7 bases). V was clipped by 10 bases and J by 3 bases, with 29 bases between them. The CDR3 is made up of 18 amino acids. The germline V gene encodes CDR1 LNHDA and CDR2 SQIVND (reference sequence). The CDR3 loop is CATKTGQGGLEGTDTQYF. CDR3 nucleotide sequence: TGTGCCACCAAAACTGGGCAGGGGGGCTTGGAAGGGACAGATACGCAGTATTTT.

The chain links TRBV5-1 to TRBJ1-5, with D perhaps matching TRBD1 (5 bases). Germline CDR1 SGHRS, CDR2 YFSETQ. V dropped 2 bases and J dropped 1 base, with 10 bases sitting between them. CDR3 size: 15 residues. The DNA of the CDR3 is TGCGCCAGCAGCTTACGGGGGGGAAGCAATCAGCCCCAGCATTTT. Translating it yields CASSLRGGSNQPQHF.

CDR3 nucleotide sequence: TGTGCCAGCAGCTTGCGTCAGGTAGGGGGCATGGATGGCTACACCTTC. Residues: CASSLRQVGGMDGYTF. The chain combines TRBV5-6 with TRBJ1-2, with 7 nucleotides matching TRBD1. Germline values: CDR1 SGHDT, CDR2 YYEEEE. The CDR3 runs to 16 residues. V shed 1 base and J 6 bases; nucleotides not matched to a gene: 12.

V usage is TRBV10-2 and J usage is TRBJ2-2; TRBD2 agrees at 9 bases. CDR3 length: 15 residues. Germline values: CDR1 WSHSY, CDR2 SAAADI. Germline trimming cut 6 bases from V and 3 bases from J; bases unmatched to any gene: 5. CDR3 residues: CASRPSGGHTGELFF. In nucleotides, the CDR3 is TGCGCCAGCAGACCCAGCGGGGGGCACACCGGGGAGCTGTTTTTT.

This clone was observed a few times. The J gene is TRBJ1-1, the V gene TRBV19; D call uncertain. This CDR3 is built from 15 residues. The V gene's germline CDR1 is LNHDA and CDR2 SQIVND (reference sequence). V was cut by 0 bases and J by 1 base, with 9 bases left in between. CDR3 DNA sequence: TGTGCCAGTAGTATAGAGAGGTTCGAGAACACTGAAGCTTTCTTT. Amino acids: CASSIERFENTEAFF.